The 15 T cell receptor beta chains in this list originate from one sample, sequenced in a study of blood T cell repertoires in COVID-19. TCRdb's copy holds only in-frame clones and misses some; the assay was immunoSEQ multiplex PCR. The table shows under 60,000 clones, with about 83% occurring only once. What was sequenced was peripheral blood. The receptors here all came from a human donor in a cohort sampled during active COVID-19.

The CDR3 DNA reads TGTGCCAGCAGGGACAGGGGGATGGCGAACACTGAAGCTTTCTTT. It encodes CASRDRGMANTEAFF. The chain recombines TRBV6-5 with TRBJ1-1, with 10 bases lining up with TRBD1. The V gene's germline CDR1 is MNHEY and CDR2 SVGAGI. The CDR3 has 15 amino acids. J lost 1 base, V lost 6 bases, and 5 bases had no gene match.

The V and J genes are TRBV23-1 and TRBJ2-3; the D is unclear. TRBV23-1 is known as an ORF, though its function is uncertain. Trimming removed 8 bases from V and 2 bases from J, with 8 bases in between. The CDR3 is 12 amino acids. The CDR3 sequence is CASRCNTDTQYF. The DNA of the CDR3 is TGCGCCAGCCGGTGTAACACAGATACGCAGTATTTT.

The chain uses TRBV3-1 (or the pseudogene TRBV3-2) and TRBJ2-3; tentatively, D is TRBD2 (6 bases). This CDR3 has 16 amino acids. Trimming took 3 bases from V and 6 from J, leaving 19 bases between them. Germline CDR1 is LGHDT and CDR2 is YNNKEL (reference sequence). CDR3 residues: CASSHNLPRGSDTQYF. The CDR3 coding sequence is TGTGCCAGCAGCCATAATCTCCCTCGGGGGTCGGATACGCAGTATTTT.

The chain carries TRBV10-1 and TRBJ2-7, with 7 positions matching TRBD2. This CDR3 is built from 20 residues. V trimming: 5 bases; J trimming: 6 bases; junction bases outside the gene matches: 28. The germline V gene has CDR1 WNHNN and CDR2 SYGVQD (reference sequence). CDR3 sequence reads: CASSRVGGGDTPEQPPEQYF. For the CDR3, the DNA is TGCGCCAGCAGTAGGGTGGGCGGGGGAGATACCCCCGAGCAACCCCCCGAGCAGTACTTC.

This clone was recorded once. The chain employs TRBV5-8 and TRBJ2-3, with D unresolved. The V end was cut by 0 bases, the J end by 6 bases, with 5 bases between. The CDR3 contains 12 residues. The germline gives CDR1 SGHTS, CDR2 YDEGEE. For the CDR3, the DNA is TGTGCCAGCAGCTTGGTACGGGATACGCAGTATTTT. Translation gives CASSLVRDTQYF. Based on the CDR3 plus reference TRBV5-8 and TRBJ2-3, the full variable domain is EAGVTQSPTHLIKTRGQQATLRCSPISGHTSVYWYQQALGLGLQFLLWYDEGEERNRGNFPPRFSGRQFPNYSSELNVNALELEDSALYLCASSLVRDTQYFGPGTRLTVL.

The genes are TRBV5-1 and TRBJ1-1; maybe TRBD1 (5 bases). The CDR3 covers 14 residues. V was pared by 0 bases and J by 0 bases, with 6 bases between. Germline V gene sequence: CDR1 SGHRS, CDR2 YFSETQ. The CDR3 region is CASSLGGLNTEAFF. In DNA, the CDR3 is TGCGCCAGCAGCTTGGGGGGCCTGAACACTGAAGCTTTCTTT.

This clone was recorded a few times. The chain links TRBV10-2 to TRBJ1-4; the D gene is possibly TRBD1 (5 bases). This CDR3 has 18 amino acids. Germline CDR1 is WSHSY and CDR2 is SAAADI. Between the trimmed V and J ends, which lost 0 bases and 0 bases, there was a span of 14 bases. The CDR3, as DNA: TGCGCCAGCAGTGAGTCCACGGGGGGTATTGCAACTAATGAAAAACTGTTTTTT. Amino acids: CASSESTGGIATNEKLFF.

This clone was seen a few times. V is TRBV7-9 and J is TRBJ1-2, with 7 bases lining up with TRBD1. CDR3 length equals 13 residues. Germline loops: CDR1 SEHNR, CDR2 FQNEAQ (reference sequence). J was trimmed by 10 bases and V by 5 bases; bases with no gene match: 10. The CDR3 DNA reads as TGTGCCAGCAGCGTACAGGGGCCGTGGGACTACACCTTC. As protein: CASSVQGPWDYTF.

This clone was counted a few times. This rearrangement joins TRBV19 to TRBJ2-7, with a weak D call TRBD2 (5 bases). This CDR3 has 14 residues. Germline loops: CDR1 LNHDA, CDR2 SQIVND (reference sequence). V shed 6 bases and J shed 2 bases, with 14 bases lying between them. CDR3 coding DNA: TGTGCCAGTAGCAGAGGGTGGGGTGCCTACGAGCAGTACTTC. Amino acid sequence: CASSRGWGAYEQYF. Full variable domain (missing parts from reference TRBV19 and TRBJ2-7): DGGITQSPKYLFRKEGQNVTLSCEQNLNHDAMYWYRQDPGQGLRLIYYSQIVNDFQKGDIAEGYSVSREKKESFPLTVTSAQKNPTAFYLCASSRGWGAYEQYFGPGTRLTVT.

The rearrangement links TRBV30 to TRBJ1-6, with a tentative D call TRBD1 (6 bases). Germline loops: CDR1 GTSNPN, CDR2 SVGIG (reference sequence). Trimming took off 5 bases at V and 10 bases at J, with 21 bases between the two ends. This CDR3 spans 15 amino acids. CDR3 in DNA: TGTGCCTGGTCCCCCTACAGGGAAGGGCGGTCACCCCTCCACTTT. Protein sequence: CAWSPYREGRSPLHF.

The chain recombines TRBV4-1 with TRBJ2-2, with D unresolved. This CDR3 contains 12 residues. The V gene lost 3 bases and the J gene lost 3 bases, with 2 bases spanning the gap. From germline, CDR1 is MGHRA and CDR2 YSYEKL. The CDR3 protein is CASSHYTGELFF. For the CDR3, the DNA is TGCGCCAGCAGCCACTACACCGGGGAGCTGTTTTTT.

The table lists this clone with a few counts. The rearrangement links TRBV7-2 to TRBJ2-2; 9 nucleotides align to TRBD2. Unmatched junction bases numbered 5, after V lost 2 bases and J lost 4 bases. From germline, CDR1 is SGHTA and CDR2 FQGNSA. The CDR3 loop spans 16 amino acids. CDR3: CASSLPFSGGTGELFF. CDR3 DNA sequence: TGTGCCAGCAGCTTACCGTTTAGCGGGGGCACCGGGGAGCTGTTTTTT.

This chain links TRBV30 with TRBJ1-2, with D perhaps matching TRBD1 (6 bases). The germline CDR1 and CDR2 sequences are GTSNPN and SVGIG (reference sequence). The CDR3 is 13 residues long. Trimming shortened V by 0 bases and J by 8 bases, and 13 bases separated the two germline ends. The CDR3 nucleotides read TGTGCCTGGAGTGTTTCAGGGGTAGGAGGCTACACCTTC. Amino acids: CAWSVSGVGGYTF.

The count of this clone is one. The J gene is TRBJ1-5, the V gene TRBV4-2; 12 bases are a match to TRBD1. The ends lost 1 base at V and 1 base at J; junction bases unmatched: 14. CDR1 and CDR2 from the germline V gene are LGHNA and YNFKEQ. This CDR3 comprises 21 residues. CDR3 nucleotides: TGTGCCAGCAGCCAAGGGCTATCCGGGACAGGGGGCGCTCGGAGCAATCAGCCCCAGCATTTT. It translates to CASSQGLSGTGGARSNQPQHF.

The chain uses TRBV10-3 and TRBJ2-2; the match to TRBD2 covers 15 bases. V gave up 9 bases and J gave up 4 bases; unmatched junction bases: 6. This CDR3 has 16 residues. The V gene's germline CDR1 is ENHRY and CDR2 SYGVKD. The CDR3 is CAISGTSGGTTGELFF. The CDR3 nucleotides are TGTGCCATTTCAGGGACTAGCGGGGGGACCACCGGGGAGCTGTTTTTT.